Reported below is one TCR beta chain. The length of the CDR3 is 12 residues. Germline V gene lookup returns CDR1 SQVTM and CDR2 ANQGSEA. These data come from a study of CXCR3-negative and CXCR3-positive naive CD8 T cells. The authors made the TRB cDNA libraries by 5' RACE using UMI labels. With the 5' RACE reads reprocessed, TCRdb shows one record per CDR3 protein and no DNA. This sample's clone table lists fewer than 55,000 distinct CDR3 sequences. Sequenced material: naive CXCR3- CD8+ T cells from blood. Indicated subset: CD45RO-CCR7+CD27+CD95- naive CD8+ T cells lacking CXCR3 (TNR3-). This chain connects TRBV29-1 to TRBJ2-7; TCRdb's assignment of TRBD1 cannot be checked, as there is no DNA. The origin of this receptor is a human donor in good health. Some clones in this sample may be carry-over from other donors' samples. This chain's CDR3 is CSARTRADEQYF.